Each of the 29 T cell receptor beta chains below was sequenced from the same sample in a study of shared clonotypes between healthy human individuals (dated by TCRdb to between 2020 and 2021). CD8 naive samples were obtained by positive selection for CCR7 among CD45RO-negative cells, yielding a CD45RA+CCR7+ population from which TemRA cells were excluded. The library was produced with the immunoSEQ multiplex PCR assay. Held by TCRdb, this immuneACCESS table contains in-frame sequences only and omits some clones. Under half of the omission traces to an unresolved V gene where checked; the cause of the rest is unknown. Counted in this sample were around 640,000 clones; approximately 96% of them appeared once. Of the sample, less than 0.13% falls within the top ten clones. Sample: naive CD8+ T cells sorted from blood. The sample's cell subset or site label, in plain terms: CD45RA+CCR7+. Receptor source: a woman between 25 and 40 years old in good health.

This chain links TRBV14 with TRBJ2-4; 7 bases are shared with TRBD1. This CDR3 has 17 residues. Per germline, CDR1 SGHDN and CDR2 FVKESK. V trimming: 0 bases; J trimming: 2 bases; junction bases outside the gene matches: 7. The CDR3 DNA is TGTGCCAGCAGCCAAGATCGAGGGGGCTTGACCAAAAACATTCAGTACTTC. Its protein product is CASSQDRGGLTKNIQYF.

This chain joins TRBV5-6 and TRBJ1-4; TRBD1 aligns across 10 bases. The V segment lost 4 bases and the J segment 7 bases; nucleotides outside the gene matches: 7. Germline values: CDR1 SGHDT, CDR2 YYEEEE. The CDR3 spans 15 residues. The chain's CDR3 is CASSSDRGLVEKLFF. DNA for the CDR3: TGTGCCAGCAGCAGCGACAGGGGGCTCGTTGAAAAACTGTTTTTT.

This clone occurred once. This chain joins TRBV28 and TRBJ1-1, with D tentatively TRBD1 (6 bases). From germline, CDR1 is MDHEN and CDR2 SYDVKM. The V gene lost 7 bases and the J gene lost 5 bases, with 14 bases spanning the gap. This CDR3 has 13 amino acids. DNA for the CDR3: TGTGCCAGCACCATTCTTAGGGGGACTGAAGCTTTCTTT. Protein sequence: CASTILRGTEAFF.

CDR3 sequence: CASSLAGGRPQETQYF. CDR3 in DNA: TGCGCCAGCAGCTTGGCCGGGGGGCGGCCCCAAGAGACCCAGTACTTC. The chain carries TRBV5-1 and TRBJ2-5; perhaps TRBD2 as D (7 bases). V was shortened by 0 bases and J by 1 base, with 13 bases between the two germline ends. Germline V gene data show CDR1 as SGHRS and CDR2 as YFSETQ. The CDR3 runs 16 residues.

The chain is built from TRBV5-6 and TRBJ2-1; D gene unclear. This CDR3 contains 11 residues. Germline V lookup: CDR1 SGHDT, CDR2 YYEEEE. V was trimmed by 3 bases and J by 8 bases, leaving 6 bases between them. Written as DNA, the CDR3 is TGTGCCAGCAGCTCCTTCGATGAGCAGTTCTTC. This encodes CASSSFDEQFF.

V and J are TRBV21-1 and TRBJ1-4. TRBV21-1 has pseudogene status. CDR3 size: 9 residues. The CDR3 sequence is CASSCDLFF. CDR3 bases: TGTGCCAGCAGTTGCGATCTGTTTTTT.

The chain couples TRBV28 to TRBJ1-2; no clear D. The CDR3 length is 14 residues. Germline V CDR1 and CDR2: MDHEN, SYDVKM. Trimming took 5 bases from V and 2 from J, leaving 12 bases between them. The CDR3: CASSPRSINYGYTF. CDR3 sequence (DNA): TGTGCCAGCAGTCCCCGATCGATCAACTATGGCTACACCTTC.

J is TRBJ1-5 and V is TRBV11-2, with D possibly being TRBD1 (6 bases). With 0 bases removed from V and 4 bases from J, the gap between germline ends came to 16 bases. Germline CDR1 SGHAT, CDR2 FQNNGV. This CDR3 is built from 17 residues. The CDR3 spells CASSLDPENRANQPQHF. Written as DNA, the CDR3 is TGTGCCAGCAGCTTAGATCCGGAAAACAGGGCTAATCAGCCCCAGCATTTT.

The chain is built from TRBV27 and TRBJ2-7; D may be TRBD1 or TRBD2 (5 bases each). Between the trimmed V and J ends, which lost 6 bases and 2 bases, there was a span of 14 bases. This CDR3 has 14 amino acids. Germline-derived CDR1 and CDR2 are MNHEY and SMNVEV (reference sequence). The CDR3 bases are TGTGCCAGCAGGCCTCGGGACGGGGCCTACGAGCAGTACTTC. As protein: CASRPRDGAYEQYF.

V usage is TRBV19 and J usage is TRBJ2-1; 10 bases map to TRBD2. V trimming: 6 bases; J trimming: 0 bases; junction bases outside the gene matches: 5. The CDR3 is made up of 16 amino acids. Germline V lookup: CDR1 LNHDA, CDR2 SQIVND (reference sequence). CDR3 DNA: TGTGCCAGTAGCCCCCCTAGCGGGAGCTCCTACAATGAGCAGTTCTTC. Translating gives CASSPPSGSSYNEQFF. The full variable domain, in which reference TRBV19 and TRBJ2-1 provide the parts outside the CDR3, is DGGITQSPKYLFRKEGQNVTLSCEQNLNHDAMYWYRQDPGQGLRLIYYSQIVNDFQKGDIAEGYSVSREKKESFPLTVTSAQKNPTAFYLCASSPPSGSSYNEQFFGPGTRLTVL.

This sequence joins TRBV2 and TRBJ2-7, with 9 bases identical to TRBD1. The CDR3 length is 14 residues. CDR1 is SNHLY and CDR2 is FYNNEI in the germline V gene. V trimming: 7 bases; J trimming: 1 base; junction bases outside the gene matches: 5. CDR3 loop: CASIPGQGSYEQYF. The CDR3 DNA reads TGTGCCAGCATCCCGGGACAGGGATCCTACGAGCAGTACTTC.

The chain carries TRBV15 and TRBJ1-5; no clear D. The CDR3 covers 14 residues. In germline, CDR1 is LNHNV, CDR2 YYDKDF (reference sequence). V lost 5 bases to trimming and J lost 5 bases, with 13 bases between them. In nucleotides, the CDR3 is TGTGCCACCAGCCCAGCTTTGGTTGATCAGCCCCAGCATTTT. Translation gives CATSPALVDQPQHF.

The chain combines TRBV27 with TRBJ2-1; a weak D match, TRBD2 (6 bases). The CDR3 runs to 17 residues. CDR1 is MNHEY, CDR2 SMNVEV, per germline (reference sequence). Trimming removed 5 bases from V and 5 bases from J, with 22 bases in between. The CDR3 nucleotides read TGTGCCAGCAGTCCCCGTCGACTAGTGAGGAGTCACAATGAGCAGTTCTTC. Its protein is CASSPRRLVRSHNEQFF.

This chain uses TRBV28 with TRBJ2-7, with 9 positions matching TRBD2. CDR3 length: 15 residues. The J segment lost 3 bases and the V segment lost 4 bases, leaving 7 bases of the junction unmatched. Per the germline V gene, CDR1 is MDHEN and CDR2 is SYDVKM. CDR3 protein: CASSSLSSGNYEQYF. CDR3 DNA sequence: TGTGCCAGCAGTTCGCTCTCTAGCGGGAACTACGAGCAGTACTTC.

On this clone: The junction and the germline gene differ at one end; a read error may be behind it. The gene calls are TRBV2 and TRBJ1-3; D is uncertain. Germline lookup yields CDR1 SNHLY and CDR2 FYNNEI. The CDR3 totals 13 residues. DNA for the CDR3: TGTGCCAGCACCCCCGAAGTCGGAAACGCCATATATTTT. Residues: CASTPEVGNAIYF.

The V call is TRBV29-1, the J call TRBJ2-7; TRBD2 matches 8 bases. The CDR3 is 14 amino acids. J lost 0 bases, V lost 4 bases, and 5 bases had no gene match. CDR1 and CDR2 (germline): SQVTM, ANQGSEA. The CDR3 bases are TGCAGCGTTGTTGTAGCGGGGAGCTCCTACGAGCAGTACTTC. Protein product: CSVVVAGSSYEQYF.

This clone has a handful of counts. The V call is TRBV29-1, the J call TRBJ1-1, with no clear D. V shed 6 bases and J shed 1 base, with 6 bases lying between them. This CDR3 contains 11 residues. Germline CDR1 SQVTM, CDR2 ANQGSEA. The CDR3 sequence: CSVNQNTEAFF. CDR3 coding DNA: TGCAGCGTGAATCAGAACACTGAAGCTTTCTTT. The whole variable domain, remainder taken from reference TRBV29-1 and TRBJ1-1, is SAVISQKPSRDICQRGTSLTIQCQVDSQVTMMFWYRQQPGQSLTLIATANQGSEATYESGFVIDKFPISRPNLTFSTLTVSNMSPEDSSIYLCSVNQNTEAFFGQGTRLTVV.

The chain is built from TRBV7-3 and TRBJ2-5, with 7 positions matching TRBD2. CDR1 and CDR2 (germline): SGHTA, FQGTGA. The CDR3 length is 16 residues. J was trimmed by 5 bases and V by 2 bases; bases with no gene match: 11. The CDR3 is CASSLVGAGEGETQYF. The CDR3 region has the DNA TGTGCCAGCAGCTTAGTTGGGGCGGGAGAGGGGGAGACCCAGTACTTC.

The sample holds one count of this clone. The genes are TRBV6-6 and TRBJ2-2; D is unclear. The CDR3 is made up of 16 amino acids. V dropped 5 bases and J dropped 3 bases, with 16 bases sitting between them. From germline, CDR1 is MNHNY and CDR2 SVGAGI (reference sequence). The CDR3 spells CASSRLPHEDTGELFF. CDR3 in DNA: TGTGCCAGCAGTCGACTGCCTCACGAAGACACCGGGGAGCTGTTTTTT.

CDR3 DNA: TGTGCCAGCAGCTCCCACTCGAGCACCGGGGAGCTGTTTTTT. Protein sequence: CASSSHSSTGELFF. The chain recombines TRBV7-6 with TRBJ2-2; D uncertain. The CDR3 totals 14 residues. V lost 4 bases and J 4 bases, leaving 10 bases between the germline ends. The germline gives CDR1 SGHVS, CDR2 FNYEAQ.

CDR3 in amino acids: CASSLAYSSWEQYF. The CDR3 DNA sequence: TGTGCCAGCAGCCTCGCGTACTCATCGTGGGAGCAGTACTTC. The chain recombines TRBV5-5 with TRBJ2-7, with D hard to call. The CDR3 sequence is 14 residues long. The germline V gene encodes CDR1 SGHKS and CDR2 YYEKEE (reference sequence). Trimming took off 4 bases at V and 7 bases at J, with 18 bases between the two ends.

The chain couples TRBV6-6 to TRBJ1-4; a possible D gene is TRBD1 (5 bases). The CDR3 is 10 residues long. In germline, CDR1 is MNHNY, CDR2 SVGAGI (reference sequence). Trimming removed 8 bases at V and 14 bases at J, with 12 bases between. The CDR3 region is CASAGDGLFF. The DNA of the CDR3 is TGTGCCAGCGCGGGGGACGGGCTGTTTTTT.

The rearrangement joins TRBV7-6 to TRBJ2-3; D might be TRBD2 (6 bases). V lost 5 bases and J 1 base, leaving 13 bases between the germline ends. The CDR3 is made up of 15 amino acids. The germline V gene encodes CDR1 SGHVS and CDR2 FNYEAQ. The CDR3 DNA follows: TGTGCCAGCAGCCAAATAGCGGTGGGCACAGATACGCAGTATTTT. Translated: CASSQIAVGTDTQYF. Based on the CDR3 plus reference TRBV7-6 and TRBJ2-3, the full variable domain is GAGVSQSPRYKVTKRGQDVALRCDPISGHVSLYWYRQALGQGPEFLTYFNYEAQQDKSGLPNDRFSAERPEGSISTLTIQRTEQRDSAMYRCASSQIAVGTDTQYFGPGTRLTVL.

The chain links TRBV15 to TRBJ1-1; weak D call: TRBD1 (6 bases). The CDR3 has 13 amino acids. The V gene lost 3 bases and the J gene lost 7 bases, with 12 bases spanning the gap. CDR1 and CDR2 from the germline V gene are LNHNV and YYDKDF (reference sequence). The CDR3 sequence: CATSSGEGVEAFF. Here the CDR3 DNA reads TGTGCCACCAGCAGTGGGGAGGGGGTTGAAGCTTTCTTT.

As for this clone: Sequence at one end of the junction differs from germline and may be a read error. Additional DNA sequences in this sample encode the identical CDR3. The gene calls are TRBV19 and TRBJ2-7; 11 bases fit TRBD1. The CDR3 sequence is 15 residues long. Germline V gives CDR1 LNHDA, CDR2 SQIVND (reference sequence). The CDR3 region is CASSDGTGGTYEQYF. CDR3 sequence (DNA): TGTGCCAGTAGTGACGGGACAGGGGGGACCTACGAGCAGTACTTT.

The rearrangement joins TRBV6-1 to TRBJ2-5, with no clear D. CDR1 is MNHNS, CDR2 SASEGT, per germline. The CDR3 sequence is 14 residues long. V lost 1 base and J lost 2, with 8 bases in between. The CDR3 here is CASSEGPLQETQYF. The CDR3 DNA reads TGTGCCAGCAGTGAAGGGCCGCTACAAGAGACCCAGTACTTC.

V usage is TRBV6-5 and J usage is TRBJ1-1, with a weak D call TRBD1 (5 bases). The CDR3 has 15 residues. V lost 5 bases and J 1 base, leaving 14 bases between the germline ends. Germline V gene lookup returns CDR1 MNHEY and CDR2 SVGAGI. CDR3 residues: CASSQYGARNTEAFF. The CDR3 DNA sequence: TGTGCCAGCAGTCAATACGGGGCGCGGAACACTGAAGCTTTCTTT.

CDR3 in DNA: TGTGCCAGCAGTGGGTGGGACGAGCAGTACTTC. It codes for CASSGWDEQYF. The chain is built from TRBV9 and TRBJ2-7; no definite D call. The CDR3 covers 11 residues. Trimming pared 5 bases from V and 5 bases from J, leaving 8 bases between. Germline V gene lookup returns CDR1 SGDLS and CDR2 YYNGEE.

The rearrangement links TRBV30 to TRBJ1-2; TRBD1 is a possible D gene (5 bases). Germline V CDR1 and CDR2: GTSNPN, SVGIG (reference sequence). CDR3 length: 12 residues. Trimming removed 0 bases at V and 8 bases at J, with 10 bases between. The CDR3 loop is CAWSVWGIGYTF. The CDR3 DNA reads TGTGCCTGGAGTGTATGGGGGATCGGCTACACCTTC. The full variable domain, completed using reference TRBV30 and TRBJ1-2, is SQTIHQWPATLVQPVGSPLSLECTVEGTSNPNLYWYRQAAGRGLQLLFYSVGIGQISSEVPQNLSASRPQDRQFILSSKKLLLSDSGFYLCAWSVWGIGYTFGSGTRLTVV.